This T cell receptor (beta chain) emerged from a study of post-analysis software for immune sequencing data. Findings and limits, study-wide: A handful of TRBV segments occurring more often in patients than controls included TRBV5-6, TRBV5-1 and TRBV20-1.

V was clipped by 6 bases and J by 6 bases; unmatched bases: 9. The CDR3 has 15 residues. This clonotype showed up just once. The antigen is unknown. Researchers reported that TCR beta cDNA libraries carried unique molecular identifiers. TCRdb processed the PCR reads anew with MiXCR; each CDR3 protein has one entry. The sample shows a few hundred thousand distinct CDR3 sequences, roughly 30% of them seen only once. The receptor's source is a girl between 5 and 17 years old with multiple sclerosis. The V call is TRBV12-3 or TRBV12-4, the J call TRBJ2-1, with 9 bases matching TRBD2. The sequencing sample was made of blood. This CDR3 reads CASSPGGGAPNEQFF. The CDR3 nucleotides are TGTGCCAGCAGCCCTGGCGGGGGGGCCCCCAATGAGCAGTTCTTC.